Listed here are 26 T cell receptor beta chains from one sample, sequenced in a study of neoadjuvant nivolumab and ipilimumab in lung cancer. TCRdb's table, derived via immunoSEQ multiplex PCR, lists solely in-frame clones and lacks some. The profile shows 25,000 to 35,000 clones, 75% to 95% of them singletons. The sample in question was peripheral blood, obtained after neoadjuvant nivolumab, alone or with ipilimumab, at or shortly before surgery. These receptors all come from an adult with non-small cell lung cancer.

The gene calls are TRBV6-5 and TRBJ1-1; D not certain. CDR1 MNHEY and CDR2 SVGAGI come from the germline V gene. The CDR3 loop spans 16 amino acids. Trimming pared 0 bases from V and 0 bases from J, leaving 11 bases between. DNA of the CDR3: TGTGCCAGCAGTTACTCGGTCTGGCGCATGAACACTGAAGCTTTCTTT. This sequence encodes CASSYSVWRMNTEAFF.

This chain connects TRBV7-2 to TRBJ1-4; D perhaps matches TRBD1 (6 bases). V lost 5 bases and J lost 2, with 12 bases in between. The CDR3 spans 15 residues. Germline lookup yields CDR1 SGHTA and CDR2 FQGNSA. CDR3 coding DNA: TGTGCCAGCAGCCCGACAGGAGAGACTAATGAAAAACTGTTTTTT. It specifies CASSPTGETNEKLFF.

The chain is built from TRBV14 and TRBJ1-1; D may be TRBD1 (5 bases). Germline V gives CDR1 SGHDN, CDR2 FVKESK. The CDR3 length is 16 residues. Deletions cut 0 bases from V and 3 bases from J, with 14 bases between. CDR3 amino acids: CASSQETAKDYTEAFF. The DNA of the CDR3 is TGTGCCAGCAGCCAAGAGACAGCTAAAGATTACACTGAAGCTTTCTTT.

DNA for the CDR3: TGCAGCGTTGAAGGACAGGGACCTGAAGCTTTCTTT. This translates into CSVEGQGPEAFF. The rearrangement links TRBV29-1 to TRBJ1-1, with 7 nucleotides matching TRBD1. The germline V gene encodes CDR1 SQVTM and CDR2 ANQGSEA. The V segment lost 1 base and the J segment 6 bases; nucleotides outside the gene matches: 2. This CDR3 comprises 12 residues.

CDR3 region: CASSPEWTGEKLFF. For the CDR3, the DNA is TGTGCCAGCAGCCCTGAATGGACAGGAGAAAAACTGTTTTTT. V gene TRBV9 combines with J gene TRBJ1-4; 7 nucleotides agree with TRBD1. Germline lookup yields CDR1 SGDLS and CDR2 YYNGEE. The trim removed 4 bases at V and 8 bases at J, leaving 8 bases unmatched. The CDR3 consists of 14 residues.

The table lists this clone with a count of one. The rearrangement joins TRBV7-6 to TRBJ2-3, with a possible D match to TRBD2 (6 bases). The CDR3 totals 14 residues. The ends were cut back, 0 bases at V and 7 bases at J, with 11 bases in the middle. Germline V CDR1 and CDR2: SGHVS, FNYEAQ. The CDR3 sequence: CASSLAQGLYTQYF. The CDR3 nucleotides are TGTGCCAGCAGCTTAGCGCAGGGACTCTATACGCAGTATTTT.

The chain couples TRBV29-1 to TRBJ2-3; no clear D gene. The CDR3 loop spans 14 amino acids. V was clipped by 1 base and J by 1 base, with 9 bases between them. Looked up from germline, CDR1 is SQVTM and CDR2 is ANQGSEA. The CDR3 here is CSVEGQWGTDTQYF. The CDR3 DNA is TGCAGCGTTGAAGGGCAGTGGGGCACAGATACGCAGTATTTT.

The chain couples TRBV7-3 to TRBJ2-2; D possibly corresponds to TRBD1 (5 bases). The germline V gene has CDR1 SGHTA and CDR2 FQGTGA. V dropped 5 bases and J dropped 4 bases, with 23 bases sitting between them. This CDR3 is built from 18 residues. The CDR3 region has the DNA TGTGCCAGCAGCCACCCTTTTTACAGGAAACCGGGCACCGGGGAGCTGTTTTTT. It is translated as CASSHPFYRKPGTGELFF. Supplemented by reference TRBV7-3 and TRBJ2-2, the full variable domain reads GAGVSQTPSNKVTEKGKYVELRCDPISGHTALYWYRQSLGQGPEFLIYFQGTGAADDSGLPNDRFFAVRPEGSVSTLKIQRTERGDSAVYLCASSHPFYRKPGTGELFFGEGSRLTVL.

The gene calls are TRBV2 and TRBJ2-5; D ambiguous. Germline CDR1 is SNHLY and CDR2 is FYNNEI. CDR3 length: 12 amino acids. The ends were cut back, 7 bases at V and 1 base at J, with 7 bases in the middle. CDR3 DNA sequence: TGTGCCAGCACTTGGGGCCAAGAGACCCAGTACTTC. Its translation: CASTWGQETQYF.

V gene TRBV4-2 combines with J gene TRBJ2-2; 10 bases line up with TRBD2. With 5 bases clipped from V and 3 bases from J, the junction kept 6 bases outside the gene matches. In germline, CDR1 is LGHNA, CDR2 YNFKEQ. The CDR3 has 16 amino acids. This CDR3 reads CASSASGGADTGELFF. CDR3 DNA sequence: TGTGCCAGCAGCGCAAGCGGGGGGGCTGACACCGGGGAGCTGTTTTTT.

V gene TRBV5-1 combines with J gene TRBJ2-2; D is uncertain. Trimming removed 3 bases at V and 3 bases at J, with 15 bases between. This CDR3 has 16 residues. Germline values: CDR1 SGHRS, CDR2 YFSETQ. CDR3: CASSSRTLTDTGELFF. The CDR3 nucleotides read TGCGCCAGCAGCTCTCGAACCCTAACTGACACCGGGGAGCTGTTTTTT.

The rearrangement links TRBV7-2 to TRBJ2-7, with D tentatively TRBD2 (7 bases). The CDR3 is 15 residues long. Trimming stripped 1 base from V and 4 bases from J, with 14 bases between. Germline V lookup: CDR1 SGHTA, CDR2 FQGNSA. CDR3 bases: TGTGCCAGCAGCTTAGATCGGGGGGCGCTTTACGAGCAGTACTTC. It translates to CASSLDRGALYEQYF.

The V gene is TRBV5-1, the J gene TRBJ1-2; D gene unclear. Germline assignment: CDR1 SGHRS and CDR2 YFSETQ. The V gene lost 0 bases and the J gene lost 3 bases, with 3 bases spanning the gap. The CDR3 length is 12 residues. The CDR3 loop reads CASSLEDYGYTF. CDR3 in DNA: TGCGCCAGCAGCTTGGAGGACTATGGCTACACCTTC.

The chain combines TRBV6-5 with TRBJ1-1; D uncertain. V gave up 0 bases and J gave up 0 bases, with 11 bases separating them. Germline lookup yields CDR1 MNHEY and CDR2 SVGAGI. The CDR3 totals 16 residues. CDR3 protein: CASSYSRNRLNTEAFF. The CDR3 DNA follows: TGTGCCAGCAGTTACTCGCGGAATCGGTTGAACACTGAAGCTTTCTTT.

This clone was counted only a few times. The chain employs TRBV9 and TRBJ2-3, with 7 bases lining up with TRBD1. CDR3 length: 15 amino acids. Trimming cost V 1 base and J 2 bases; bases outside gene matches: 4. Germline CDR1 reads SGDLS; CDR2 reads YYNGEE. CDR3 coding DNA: TGTGCCAGCAGCGTACAAACAGGGGCCACAGATACGCAGTATTTT. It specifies CASSVQTGATDTQYF. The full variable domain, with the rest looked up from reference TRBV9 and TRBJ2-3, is DSGVTQTPKHLITATGQRVTLRCSPRSGDLSVYWYQQSLDQGLQFLIQYYNGEERAKGNILERFSAQQFPDLHSELNLSSLELGDSALYFCASSVQTGATDTQYFGPGTRLTVL.

The CDR3 protein is CASSRATEAFF. The CDR3 nucleotides are TGTGCCAGCTCACGGGCCACTGAAGCTTTCTTT. The chain joins TRBV18 to TRBJ1-1; D unresolved. The CDR3 sequence is 11 residues long. Germline V CDR1 and CDR2: KGHSH, LQKENI. V lost 4 bases and J 4 bases, leaving 4 bases between the germline ends.

CDR3 sequence reads: CSGSGGANTEAFF. In nucleotides, the CDR3 is TGCAGCGGGTCAGGGGGCGCGAACACTGAAGCTTTCTTT. The chain uses TRBV29-1 and TRBJ1-1, with 8 bases fitting TRBD1. V was pared by 7 bases and J by 1 base, with 5 bases of the junction left unmatched. This CDR3 comprises 13 residues. Looked up from germline, CDR1 is SQVTM and CDR2 is ANQGSEA. Using reference TRBV29-1 and TRBJ1-1 for the parts outside the CDR3, the full variable domain is SAVISQKPSRDICQRGTSLTIQCQVDSQVTMMFWYRQQPGQSLTLIATANQGSEATYESGFVIDKFPISRPNLTFSTLTVSNMSPEDSSIYLCSGSGGANTEAFFGQGTRLTVV.

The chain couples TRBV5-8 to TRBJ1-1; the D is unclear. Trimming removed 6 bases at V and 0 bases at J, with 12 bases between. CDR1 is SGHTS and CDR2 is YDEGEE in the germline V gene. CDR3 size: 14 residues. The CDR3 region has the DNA TGTGCCAGCATTCTAGGGTGGATGAACACTGAAGCTTTCTTT. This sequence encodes CASILGWMNTEAFF.

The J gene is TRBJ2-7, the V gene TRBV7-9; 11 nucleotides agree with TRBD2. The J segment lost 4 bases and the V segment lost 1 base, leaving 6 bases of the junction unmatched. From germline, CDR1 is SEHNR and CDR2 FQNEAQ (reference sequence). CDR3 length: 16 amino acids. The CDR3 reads CASSLVAGTSGYEQYF. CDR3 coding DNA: TGTGCCAGCAGCTTAGTGGCCGGGACTAGCGGATACGAGCAGTACTTC.

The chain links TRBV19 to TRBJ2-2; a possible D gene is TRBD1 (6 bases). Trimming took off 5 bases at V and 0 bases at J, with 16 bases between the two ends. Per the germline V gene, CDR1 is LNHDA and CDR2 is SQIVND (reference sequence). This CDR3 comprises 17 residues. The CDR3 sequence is CASSLPRTVTNTGELFF. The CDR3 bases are TGTGCCAGTAGTCTCCCACGGACAGTGACGAACACCGGGGAGCTGTTTTTT. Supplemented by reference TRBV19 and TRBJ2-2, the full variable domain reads DGGITQSPKYLFRKEGQNVTLSCEQNLNHDAMYWYRQDPGQGLRLIYYSQIVNDFQKGDIAEGYSVSREKKESFPLTVTSAQKNPTAFYLCASSLPRTVTNTGELFFGEGSRLTVL.

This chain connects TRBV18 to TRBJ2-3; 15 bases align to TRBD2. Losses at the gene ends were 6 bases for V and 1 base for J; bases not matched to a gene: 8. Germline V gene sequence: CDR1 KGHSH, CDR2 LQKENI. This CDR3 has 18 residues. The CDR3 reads CASSPGLAGGPGTDTQYF. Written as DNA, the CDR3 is TGTGCCAGCTCTCCCGGACTAGCGGGGGGGCCGGGCACAGATACGCAGTATTTT.

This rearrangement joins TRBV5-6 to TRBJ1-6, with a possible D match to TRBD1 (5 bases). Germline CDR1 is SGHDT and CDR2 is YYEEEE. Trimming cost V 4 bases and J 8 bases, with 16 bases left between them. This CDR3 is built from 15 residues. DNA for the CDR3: TGTGCCAGCAGCCTCCGAGAGGGGTTATATTCACCCCTCCACTTT. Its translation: CASSLREGLYSPLHF.

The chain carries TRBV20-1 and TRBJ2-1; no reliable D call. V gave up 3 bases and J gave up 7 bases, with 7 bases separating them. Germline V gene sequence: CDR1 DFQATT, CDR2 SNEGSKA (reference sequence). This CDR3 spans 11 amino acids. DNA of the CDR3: TGCAGTGCTAGTTCATTGAATGAGCAGTTCTTC. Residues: CSASSLNEQFF.

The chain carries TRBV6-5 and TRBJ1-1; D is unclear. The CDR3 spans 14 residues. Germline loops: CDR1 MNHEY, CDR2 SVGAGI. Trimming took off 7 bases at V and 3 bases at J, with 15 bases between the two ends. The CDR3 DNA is TGTGCCAGCATCCTACACACTGCGGACACTGAAGCTTTCTTT. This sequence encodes CASILHTADTEAFF.

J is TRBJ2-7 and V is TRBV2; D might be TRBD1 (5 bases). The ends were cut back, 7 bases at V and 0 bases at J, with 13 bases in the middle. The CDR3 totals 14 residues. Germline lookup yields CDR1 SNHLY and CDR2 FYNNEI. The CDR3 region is CASKTVTVSYEQYF. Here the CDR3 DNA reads TGTGCCAGCAAGACAGTGACAGTCTCCTACGAGCAGTACTTC.

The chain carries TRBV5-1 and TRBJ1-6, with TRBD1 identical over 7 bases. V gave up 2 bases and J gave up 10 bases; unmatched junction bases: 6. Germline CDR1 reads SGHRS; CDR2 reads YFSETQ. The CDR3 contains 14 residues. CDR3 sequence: CASSFDRVNSPLHF. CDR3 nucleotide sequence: TGCGCCAGCAGCTTCGACAGGGTGAACTCACCCCTCCACTTT.